The source of this TCR beta chain is a study of human T cells and chemical hapten exposure. This clonotype came up many times. Time point described: pre-sensitization, week 0. The treatment is: therapeutic diphenylcyclopropenone sensitization with weekly scalp DPC. The study drew its donors from alopecia patients who were 18 to 70 years old and suitable for DPC. CDR3 length: 11 residues. Germline V gene data show CDR1 as MNHNS and CDR2 as SASEGT. V lost 6 bases, J lost 4 bases, and 4 bases lay in between. TCRdb independently ran MiXCR on the RACE reads; one entry per CDR3 protein. The table shows 250,000 to 300,000 distinct CDR3 sequences, with 7.5% to 9% occurring only once.

Specimen: whole blood, collected in connection with sensitization to the hapten diphenylcyclopropenone (DPC). The genes are TRBV6-1 and TRBJ2-1; no firm D call. The TCR sequence derives from a man aged 18-30 years with alopecia areata. Some clones in this sample may be carry-over from other donors' samples. The CDR3 DNA sequence: TGTGCCAGCAGGAGTTACAATGAGCAGTTCTTC. Encoded protein: CASRSYNEQFF.